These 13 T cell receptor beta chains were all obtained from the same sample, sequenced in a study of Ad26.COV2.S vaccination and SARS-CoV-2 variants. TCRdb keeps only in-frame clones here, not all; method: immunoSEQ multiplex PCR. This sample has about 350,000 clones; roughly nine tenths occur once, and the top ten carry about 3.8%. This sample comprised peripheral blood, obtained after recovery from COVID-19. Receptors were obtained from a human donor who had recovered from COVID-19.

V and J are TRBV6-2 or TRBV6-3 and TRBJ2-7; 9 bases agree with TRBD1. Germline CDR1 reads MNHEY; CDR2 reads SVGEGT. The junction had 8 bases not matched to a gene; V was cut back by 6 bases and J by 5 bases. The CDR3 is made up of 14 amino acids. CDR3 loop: CASSRGTGSNEQYF. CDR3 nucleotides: TGTGCCAGCAGCCGGGGGACAGGGTCCAACGAGCAGTACTTC.

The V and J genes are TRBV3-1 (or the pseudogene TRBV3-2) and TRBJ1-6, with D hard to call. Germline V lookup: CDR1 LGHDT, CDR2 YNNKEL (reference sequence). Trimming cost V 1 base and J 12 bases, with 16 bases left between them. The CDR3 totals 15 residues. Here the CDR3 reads CASSQGWQAGGPLHF. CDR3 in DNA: TGTGCCAGCAGCCAAGGGTGGCAGGCTGGTGGACCCCTCCACTTT.

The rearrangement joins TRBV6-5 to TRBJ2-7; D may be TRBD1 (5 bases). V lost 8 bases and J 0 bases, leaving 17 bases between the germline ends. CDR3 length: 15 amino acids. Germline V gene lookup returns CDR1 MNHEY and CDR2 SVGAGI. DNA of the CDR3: TGTGCCAGCGGAGCACAGGATATGAGCTCCTACGAGCAGTACTTC. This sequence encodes CASGAQDMSSYEQYF.

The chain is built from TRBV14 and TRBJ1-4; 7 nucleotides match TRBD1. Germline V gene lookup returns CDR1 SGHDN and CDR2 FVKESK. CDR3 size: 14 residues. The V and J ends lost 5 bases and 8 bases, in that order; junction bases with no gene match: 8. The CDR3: CASSNRGVGEKLFF. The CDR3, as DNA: TGTGCCAGCAGCAACAGGGGAGTTGGAGAAAAACTGTTTTTT.

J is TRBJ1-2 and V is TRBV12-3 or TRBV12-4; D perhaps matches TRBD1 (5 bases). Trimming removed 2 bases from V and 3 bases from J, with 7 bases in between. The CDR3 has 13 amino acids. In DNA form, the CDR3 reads TGTGCCAGCAGTTTATTAGGGGACTATGGCTACACCTTC. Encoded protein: CASSLLGDYGYTF.

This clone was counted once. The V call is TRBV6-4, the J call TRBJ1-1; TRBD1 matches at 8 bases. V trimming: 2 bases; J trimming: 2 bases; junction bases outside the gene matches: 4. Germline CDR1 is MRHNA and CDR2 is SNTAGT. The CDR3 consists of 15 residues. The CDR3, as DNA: TGTGCCAGCAGTGACGGTACAGGGGGTAACACTGAAGCTTTCTTT. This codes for CASSDGTGGNTEAFF.

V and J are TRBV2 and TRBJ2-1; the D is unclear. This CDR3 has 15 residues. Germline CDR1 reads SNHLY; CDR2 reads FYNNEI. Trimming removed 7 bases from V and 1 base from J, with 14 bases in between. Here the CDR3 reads CASTETSLSYNEQFF. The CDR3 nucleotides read TGTGCCAGCACAGAGACCAGCTTATCCTACAATGAGCAGTTCTTC. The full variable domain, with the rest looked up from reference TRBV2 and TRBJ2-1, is EPEVTQTPSHQVTQMGQEVILRCVPISNHLYFYWYRQILGQKVEFLVSFYNNEISEKSEIFDDQFSVERPDGSNFTLKIRSTKLEDSAMYFCASTETSLSYNEQFFGPGTRLTVL.

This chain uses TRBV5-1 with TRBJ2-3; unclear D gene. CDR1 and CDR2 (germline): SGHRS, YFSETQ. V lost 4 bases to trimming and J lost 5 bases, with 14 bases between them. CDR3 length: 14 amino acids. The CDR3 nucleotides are TGCGCCAGCAGCCCTATGACTCCAGAAGATACGCAGTATTTT. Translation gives CASSPMTPEDTQYF.

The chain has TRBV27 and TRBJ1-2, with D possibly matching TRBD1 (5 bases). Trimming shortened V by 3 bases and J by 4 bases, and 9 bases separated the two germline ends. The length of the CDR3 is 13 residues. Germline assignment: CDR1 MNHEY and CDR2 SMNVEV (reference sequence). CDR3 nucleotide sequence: TGTGCCAGCAGTTTTACAGGTGTCTATGGCTACACCTTC. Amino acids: CASSFTGVYGYTF.

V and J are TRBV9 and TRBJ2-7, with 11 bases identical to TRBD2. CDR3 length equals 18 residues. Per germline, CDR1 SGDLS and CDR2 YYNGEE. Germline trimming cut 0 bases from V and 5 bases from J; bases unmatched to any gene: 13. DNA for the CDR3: TGTGCCAGCAGCGTAGCGGCTAGCGGGGGGCTAAACCAGAACGAGCAGTACTTC. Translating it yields CASSVAASGGLNQNEQYF. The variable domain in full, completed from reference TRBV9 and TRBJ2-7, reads DSGVTQTPKHLITATGQRVTLRCSPRSGDLSVYWYQQSLDQGLQFLIQYYNGEERAKGNILERFSAQQFPDLHSELNLSSLELGDSALYFCASSVAASGGLNQNEQYFGPGTRLTVT.

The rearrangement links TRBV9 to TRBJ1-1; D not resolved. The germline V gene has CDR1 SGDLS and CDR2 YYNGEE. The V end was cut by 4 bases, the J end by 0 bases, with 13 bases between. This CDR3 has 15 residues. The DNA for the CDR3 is TGTGCCAGCAGCCCAAAGAAGGGTTTGAACACTGAAGCTTTCTTT. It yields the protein CASSPKKGLNTEAFF.

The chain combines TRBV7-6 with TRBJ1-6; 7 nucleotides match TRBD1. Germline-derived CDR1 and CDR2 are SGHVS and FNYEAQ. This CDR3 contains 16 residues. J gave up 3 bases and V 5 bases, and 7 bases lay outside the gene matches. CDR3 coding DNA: TGTGCCAGCAGCGGACGCCGGGACAGCTATAATTCACCCCTCCACTTT. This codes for CASSGRRDSYNSPLHF.

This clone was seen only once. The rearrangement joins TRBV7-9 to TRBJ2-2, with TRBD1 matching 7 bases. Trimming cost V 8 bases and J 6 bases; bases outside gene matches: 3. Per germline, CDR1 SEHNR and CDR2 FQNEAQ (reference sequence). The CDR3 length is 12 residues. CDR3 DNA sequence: TGTGCCAGCCAGGGGGATCCCGGGGAGCTGTTTTTT. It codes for CASQGDPGELFF.